This T cell receptor (beta chain) is from a study of T cells in Graves' hyperthyroidism and ophthalmopathy. Findings of the study overall: It was a median about 6 months before onset that the model predicted ophthalmopathy. From stable hyperthyroidism, ophthalmopathy was separated by a 13 V-J model.

Germline values: CDR1 LGHDT, CDR2 YNNKEL (reference sequence). The CDR3 loop spans 15 amino acids. Template material for amplifying TCR beta CDR3 regions consisted of RNA transcripts. Using the HTBI primer set, a first-round RT-PCR was run on the TCR CDR3. TCRdb reprocessed the multiplex PCR reads with MiXCR, giving one entry per CDR3 protein. The table has roughly 350,000 distinct CDR3 sequences, roughly 15% seen once; the top ten hold about 19%. Concerning this clonotype itself: Its antigen remains unidentified. Compared with germline, one end of the junction differs, possibly owing to a read error.

The specimen was blood. The chain employs TRBV3-1 and TRBJ2-2; D is uncertain. This sequence originates from a woman younger than 45 with Graves' ophthalmopathy. CDR3 in DNA: TGTCCCAGGAGCCAAGTAATTGGTACCACCGGGGAGCTGTTTTTT. Translated: CPRSQVIGTTGELFF.